This T cell receptor (beta chain) was documented in a study of CD8 T cells in ankylosing spondylitis. Study-wide results and caveats: Clones tied to disease were said to be significantly enriched in matched ankylosing spondylitis synovial fluid. Apparently characteristic of ankylosing spondylitis blood was a TCR beta motif (about 8 highly homologous variants).

Quantitative 5'-RACE with molecular barcodes was used to make the TCR beta libraries. TCRdb re-derived calls from the 5' RACE reads in MiXCR, one entry per CDR3 protein. The repertoire holds roughly 130,000 distinct CDR3 sequences, with 6% to 8.5% as singletons. This clonotype was picked up many times. Its specificity is unknown. Germline-derived CDR1 and CDR2 are SGHDN and FVKESK. This CDR3 contains 13 residues. Trimming pared 2 bases from V and 7 bases from J, leaving 11 bases between. This chain links TRBV14 with TRBJ2-5, with D unresolved. This receptor was obtained from a male donor with ankylosing spondylitis or in good health (not recorded which). What was sequenced was blood, either unsorted or a sorted T cell fraction (not recorded which). This chain's CDR3 is CASSQQLEGTQYF. CDR3 sequence (DNA): TGTGCCAGCAGCCAACAACTCGAAGGGACCCAGTACTTC.